This paragraph reports one T cell receptor (beta chain). The trim removed 0 bases at V and 3 bases at J, leaving 6 bases unmatched. The germline gives CDR1 LGHNA, CDR2 YSLEER. The CDR3 loop spans 17 amino acids. TCRdb used MiXCR to reprocess the RT-PCR reads, holding one entry per CDR3 protein. This table has 500,000 to 700,000 distinct CDR3 sequences, under 30% appearing once. The data were taken from a study of response to subunit inactivated influenza vaccine. The data also belong to a second study, concerning T cells expressing NK-cell markers. That publication notes: Making the TCR beta cDNA relied on 5'RACE template switching with UMIs.

The clonotype originates from a man aged 45-65 years who received an inactivated influenza vaccine. The chain employs TRBV4-3 and TRBJ2-7, with 12 bases that match TRBD2. The sample was CD4+ T cells sorted from PBMCs, taken 11 to 12 days after vaccination. As DNA, the CDR3 is TGCGCCAGCAGCCAAGATTGGACTAGCGGGGTCCGCTACGAGCAGTACTTC. This encodes CASSQDWTSGVRYEQYF.